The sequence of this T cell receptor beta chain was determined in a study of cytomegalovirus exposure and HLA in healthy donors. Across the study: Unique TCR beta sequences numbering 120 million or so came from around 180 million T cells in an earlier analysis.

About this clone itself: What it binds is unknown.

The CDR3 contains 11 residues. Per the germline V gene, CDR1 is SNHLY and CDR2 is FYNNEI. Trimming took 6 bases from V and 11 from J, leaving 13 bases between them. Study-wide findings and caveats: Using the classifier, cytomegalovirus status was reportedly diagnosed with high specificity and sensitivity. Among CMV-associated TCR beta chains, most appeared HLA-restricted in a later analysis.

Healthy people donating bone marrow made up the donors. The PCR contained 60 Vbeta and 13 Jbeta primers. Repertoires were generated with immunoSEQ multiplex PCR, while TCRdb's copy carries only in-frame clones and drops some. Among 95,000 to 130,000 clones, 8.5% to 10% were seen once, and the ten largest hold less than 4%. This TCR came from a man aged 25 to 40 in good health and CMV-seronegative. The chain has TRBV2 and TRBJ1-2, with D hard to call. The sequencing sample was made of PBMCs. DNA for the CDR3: TGTGCCAGCAGAGCAGAGGATTCTTACACCTTC. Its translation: CASRAEDSYTF.